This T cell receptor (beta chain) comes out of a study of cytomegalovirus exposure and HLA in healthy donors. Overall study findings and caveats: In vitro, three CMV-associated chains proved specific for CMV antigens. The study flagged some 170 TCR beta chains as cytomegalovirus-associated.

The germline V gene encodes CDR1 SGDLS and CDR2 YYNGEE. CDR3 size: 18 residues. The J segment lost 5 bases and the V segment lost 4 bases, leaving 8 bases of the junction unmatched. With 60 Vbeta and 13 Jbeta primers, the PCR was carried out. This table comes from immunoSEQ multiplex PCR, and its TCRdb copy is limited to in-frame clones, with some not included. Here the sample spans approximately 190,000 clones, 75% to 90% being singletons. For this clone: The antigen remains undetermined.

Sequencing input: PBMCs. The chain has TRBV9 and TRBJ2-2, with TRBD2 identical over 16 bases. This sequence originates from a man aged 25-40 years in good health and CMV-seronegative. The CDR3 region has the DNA TGTGCCAGCAGCACCCGGGGACTAGCGGGGGGGAGTACCGGGGAGCTGTTTTTT. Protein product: CASSTRGLAGGSTGELFF.